Sequencing of this T cell receptor beta chain was carried out in a study of blood T cell repertoires in COVID-19. Study information: Sources were T cells, B-cell-depleted T cells, or PBMCs; the material itself was cDNA or gDNA.

Germline values: CDR1 MNHEY, CDR2 SVGAGI. CDR3 size: 15 residues. Study processing details: Nucleated cell number was recorded as an estimate derived from reference gene primer amplification. Assay: immunoSEQ multiplex PCR; the TCRdb copy retains only in-frame clones and omits some. V and J calls and clone size follow that table, whereas D and trimming were derived from the DNA. The table has about 120,000 clones, approximately 83% seen once. The rearrangement links TRBV6-5 to TRBJ2-7; D call uncertain. The sequenced sample consisted of peripheral blood. The receptor was isolated from an elderly man with acute or convalescent COVID-19. This chain's CDR3 is CATDPSAGAYYEQYF. CDR3 nucleotide sequence: TGTGCTACCGATCCTTCGGCCGGAGCCTACTACGAGCAGTACTTC.